This passage covers 2 T cell receptor beta chains from one sample sequenced in a study of control samples from healthy donors and cancer patients. Libraries were prepared by immunoSEQ multiplex PCR; TCRdb keeps only in-frame clonotypes and omits some of them. The data contain 85,000 to 95,000 clones, 88% of them singletons. The sample comprised blood. The receptors shown here come from a woman between 65 and 79 years old in good health.

This chain connects TRBV29-1 to TRBJ1-2; D remains ambiguous. Trimming cost V 1 base and J 3 bases, with 6 bases left between them. CDR3 length: 12 amino acids. Germline values: CDR1 SQVTM, CDR2 ANQGSEA. CDR3 nucleotide sequence: TGCAGCGTTGAAGGGGCGGACTATGGCTACACCTTC. This translates into CSVEGADYGYTF.

As DNA, the CDR3 is TGTGCCAGCAGCGACAGGCAAAACACTGAAGCTTTCTTT. Protein product: CASSDRQNTEAFF. The genes are TRBV27 and TRBJ1-1, with D possibly matching TRBD1 (6 bases). Trimming pared 6 bases from V and 2 bases from J, leaving 10 bases between. Germline V gene lookup returns CDR1 MNHEY and CDR2 SMNVEV (reference sequence). CDR3 size: 13 residues.